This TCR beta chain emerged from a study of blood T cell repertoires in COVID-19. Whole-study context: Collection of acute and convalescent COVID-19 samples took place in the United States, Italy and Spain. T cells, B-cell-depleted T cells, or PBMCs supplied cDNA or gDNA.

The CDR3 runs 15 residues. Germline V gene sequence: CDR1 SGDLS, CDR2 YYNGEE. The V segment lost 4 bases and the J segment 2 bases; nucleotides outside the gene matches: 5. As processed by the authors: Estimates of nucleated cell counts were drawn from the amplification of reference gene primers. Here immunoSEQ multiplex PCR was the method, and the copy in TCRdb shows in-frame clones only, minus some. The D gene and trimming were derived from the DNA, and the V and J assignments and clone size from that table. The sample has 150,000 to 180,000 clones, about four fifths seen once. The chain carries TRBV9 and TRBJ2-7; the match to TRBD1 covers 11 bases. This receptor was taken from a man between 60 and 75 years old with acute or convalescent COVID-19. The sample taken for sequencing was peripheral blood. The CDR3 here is CASSTGQGATYEQYF. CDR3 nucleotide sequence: TGTGCCAGCAGCACAGGACAGGGGGCTACCTACGAGCAGTACTTC. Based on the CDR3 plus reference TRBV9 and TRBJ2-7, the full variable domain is DSGVTQTPKHLITATGQRVTLRCSPRSGDLSVYWYQQSLDQGLQFLIQYYNGEERAKGNILERFSAQQFPDLHSELNLSSLELGDSALYFCASSTGQGATYEQYFGPGTRLTVT.